The source of this T cell receptor beta chain is a study of T-cell reconstitution after alpha-beta-depleted transplantation in children. This clonotype appeared many times. Germline values: CDR1 SGHAT, CDR2 FQNNGV. With 5 bases clipped from V and 4 bases from J, the junction kept 4 bases outside the gene matches. The CDR3 sequence is 16 residues long. Unique molecular identifiers were used to barcode this TCRbeta library. TCRdb reprocessed the PCR reads via MiXCR and lists one record per CDR3 protein. The table has about 92,000 distinct CDR3 sequences, 9.5% to 15% seen once. This chain connects TRBV11-2 to TRBJ2-1; 14 nucleotides match TRBD2. This specimen consisted of PBMCs from the stem cell graft donor, obtained from the stem cell graft. The sequence derives from a human donor who donated a stem cell graft to a child with inherited bone marrow failure. The CDR3 region is CASSQRLAGGYNEQFF. CDR3 bases: TGTGCCAGCAGCCAAAGACTAGCGGGAGGGTACAATGAGCAGTTCTTC.